The 26 T cell receptor beta chains below come from one sample, sequenced in a study of blood T cell repertoires in COVID-19. TCRdb's table, derived via immunoSEQ multiplex PCR, lists solely in-frame clones and lacks some. The sample has 120,000 to 150,000 clones; approximately 84% are singletons. The material sequenced was PBMCs or T cells enriched from blood (not recorded which). The receptor set was obtained from a woman between 45 and 65 years old with acute COVID-19.

The rearrangement joins TRBV15 to TRBJ2-2; 10 nucleotides match TRBD2. The CDR3 length is 15 residues. Germline V gene data show CDR1 as LNHNV and CDR2 as YYDKDF (reference sequence). The V gene end was trimmed by 8 bases and the J gene end by 4 bases; junction bases not matched to a gene: 7. CDR3 bases: TGTGCCACCCGAAGCGGGAGGGACGGCACCGGGGAGCTGTTTTTT. This codes for CATRSGRDGTGELFF. The complete variable domain, with remaining parts taken from reference TRBV15 and TRBJ2-2, reads DAMVIQNPRYQVTQFGKPVTLSCSQTLNHNVMYWYQQKSSQAPKLLFHYYDKDFNNEADTPDNFQSRRPNTSFCFLDIRSPGLGDTAMYLCATRSGRDGTGELFFGEGSRLTVL.

The chain combines TRBV24-1 with TRBJ1-2; D is unresolved. V was pared by 3 bases and J by 5 bases, with 12 bases between. Germline CDR1 is KGHDR and CDR2 is SFDVKD. This CDR3 region has 14 residues. The CDR3 protein is CATSDSGRSYGYTF. CDR3 nucleotide sequence: TGTGCCACCAGTGATAGCGGGCGGAGTTATGGCTACACCTTC.

This rearrangement joins TRBV27 to TRBJ1-1; 8 bases align to TRBD1. This CDR3 is built from 14 residues. V gave up 6 bases and J gave up 4 bases; unmatched junction bases: 7. The V gene's germline CDR1 is MNHEY and CDR2 SMNVEV (reference sequence). The CDR3 reads CASSYDRGVTEAFF. In DNA, the CDR3 is TGTGCCAGCAGCTACGACAGGGGAGTCACTGAAGCTTTCTTT.

V is TRBV5-1 and J is TRBJ2-2; 12 bases are a match to TRBD2. CDR3 length equals 17 residues. J lost 4 bases, V lost 1 base, and 5 bases had no gene match. The germline CDR1 and CDR2 sequences are SGHRS and YFSETQ. Here the CDR3 reads CASSLTSGRRGTGELFF. The CDR3 DNA sequence: TGCGCCAGCAGCTTGACTAGCGGGAGGCGGGGCACCGGGGAGCTGTTTTTT.

J is TRBJ2-5 and V is TRBV5-1, with TRBD2 as a possible D gene (5 bases). The CDR3 is 13 residues long. The germline gives CDR1 SGHRS, CDR2 YFSETQ. Trimming pared 2 bases from V and 0 bases from J, leaving 5 bases between. The DNA of the CDR3 is TGCGCCAGCAGCTTAGCGGACCAAGAGACCCAGTACTTC. Encoded protein: CASSLADQETQYF.

The chain couples TRBV5-1 to TRBJ2-1; a weak D match, TRBD2 (5 bases). V lost 3 bases to trimming and J lost 7 bases, with 11 bases between them. Looked up from germline, CDR1 is SGHRS and CDR2 is YFSETQ. This CDR3 is built from 13 residues. The DNA of the CDR3 is TGCGCCAGCAGCTCCGACACTAGGAATGAGCAGTTCTTC. Translation: CASSSDTRNEQFF.

The chain joins TRBV30 to TRBJ2-1; tentatively, D is TRBD2 (7 bases). Germline V gives CDR1 GTSNPN, CDR2 SVGIG (reference sequence). The CDR3 contains 14 residues. In nucleotides, the CDR3 is TGTGCTGCGGGGGCTGGCAGCTCCTACAATGAGCAGTTCTTC. Translation gives CAAGAGSSYNEQFF.

Only one count was recorded for this clone. The chain recombines TRBV5-1 with TRBJ2-3; 10 bases are a match to TRBD2. The CDR3 runs 17 residues. V was pared by 6 bases and J by 4 bases, with 14 bases of the junction left unmatched. CDR1 and CDR2 from the germline V gene are SGHRS and YFSETQ. The CDR3 DNA is TGCGCCAGCAAGGGGTCTAGCGGGAGAATGAGGGCAGATACGCAGTATTTT. This sequence encodes CASKGSSGRMRADTQYF.

In DNA, the CDR3 is TGTGCCAGCAGCGAAAACGGGACTGATCGGCGCCCCACCAACACAGATACGCAGTATTTT. This codes for CASSENGTDRRPTNTDTQYF. V usage is TRBV21-1 and J usage is TRBJ2-3; TRBD2 reflects the table's D call only, with no check against the DNA. TRBV21-1 is a known pseudogene. The CDR3 has 20 residues.

The rearrangement links TRBV5-1 to TRBJ2-1; D might be TRBD2 (5 bases). Trimming took 2 bases from V and 9 from J, leaving 9 bases between them. CDR3 length: 12 amino acids. CDR1 and CDR2 (germline): SGHRS, YFSETQ. CDR3 in DNA: TGCGCCAGCAGCTTCGGGGTGGCTGAGCAGTTCTTC. Translating it yields CASSFGVAEQFF.

V gene TRBV28 combines with J gene TRBJ1-2, with D unresolved. Germline CDR1 MDHEN, CDR2 SYDVKM. The CDR3 sequence is 13 residues long. Trimming pared 4 bases from V and 4 bases from J, leaving 10 bases between. CDR3 loop: CASSSGLIYGYTF. CDR3 nucleotides: TGTGCCAGCAGTTCCGGACTGATCTATGGCTACACCTTC.

CDR3 in amino acids: CASSLAASGYQETQYF. CDR3 in DNA: TGCGCCAGCAGCTTGGCTGCTAGCGGGTACCAAGAGACCCAGTACTTC. The rearrangement links TRBV5-1 to TRBJ2-5, with 8 bases lining up with TRBD2. V trimming: 0 bases; J trimming: 0 bases; junction bases outside the gene matches: 4. Germline loops: CDR1 SGHRS, CDR2 YFSETQ. This CDR3 has 16 residues.

The genes are TRBV7-2 and TRBJ1-3, with D possibly being TRBD1 (6 bases). From germline, CDR1 is SGHTA and CDR2 FQGNSA. The V gene lost 3 bases and the J gene lost 3 bases, with 9 bases spanning the gap. This CDR3 has 14 residues. CDR3 bases: TGTGCCAGCAGCTTTCAGGGGAATGGAAACACCATATATTTT. Its protein is CASSFQGNGNTIYF.

The V call is TRBV6-5, the J call TRBJ2-7; 8 positions agree with TRBD1. The CDR3 loop spans 14 amino acids. Trimming at V came to 7 bases and at J to 1 base, leaving 6 bases not matched to a gene. The germline CDR1 and CDR2 sequences are MNHEY and SVGAGI. The CDR3 protein is CASKSTGVSYEQYF. CDR3 sequence (DNA): TGTGCCAGCAAATCGACAGGGGTTTCCTACGAGCAGTACTTC.

The chain employs TRBV19 and TRBJ1-6; TRBD1 matches at 9 bases. The CDR3 contains 13 residues. CDR1 is LNHDA and CDR2 is SQIVND in the germline V gene (reference sequence). V was pared by 6 bases and J by 9 bases, with 3 bases of the junction left unmatched. CDR3 amino acids: CASRTQGASPLHF. The CDR3 coding sequence is TGTGCCAGTAGGACACAGGGGGCTTCACCCCTCCACTTT.

This sequence joins TRBV19 and TRBJ1-2; maybe TRBD1 (6 bases). Trimming removed 0 bases from V and 8 bases from J, with 22 bases in between. This CDR3 has 17 residues. CDR1 is LNHDA, CDR2 SQIVND, per germline (reference sequence). DNA of the CDR3: TGTGCCAGTAGTATAGAAACAAGGGGCAGGGGTGGAAGCGGCTACACCTTC. Translated, it gives CASSIETRGRGGSGYTF.

The chain carries TRBV19 and TRBJ1-4; a weak D match, TRBD1 (6 bases). This CDR3 has 14 residues. Per the germline V gene, CDR1 is LNHDA and CDR2 is SQIVND (reference sequence). The germline V and J ends were trimmed by 7 bases and 4 bases, with 13 bases remaining between them. In DNA, the CDR3 is TGTGCCAGTAATGCGGGGGCGGGTAATGAAAAACTGTTTTTT. Translating gives CASNAGAGNEKLFF.

V is TRBV9 and J is TRBJ1-3, with 8 bases that match TRBD1. This CDR3 comprises 14 residues. Germline V CDR1 and CDR2: SGDLS, YYNGEE. V trimming: 0 bases; J trimming: 4 bases; junction bases outside the gene matches: 0. In DNA form, the CDR3 reads TGTGCCAGCAGCGTAGCAGGGGGCGGAAACACCATATATTTT. Protein: CASSVAGGGNTIYF.

The CDR3 loop is CAWSEPGSGELFF. CDR3 nucleotide sequence: TGTGCCTGGAGTGAACCGGGTTCCGGGGAGCTGTTTTTT. This chain connects TRBV30 to TRBJ2-2; D is ambiguous. CDR1 is GTSNPN and CDR2 is SVGIG in the germline V gene (reference sequence). The V and J ends lost 1 base and 6 bases respectively, with 9 bases between them. CDR3 size: 13 residues.

V and J are TRBV21-1 and TRBJ1-6; the table's D call of TRBD1 was not tested on the DNA. TRBV21-1 is tagged as a pseudogene. This CDR3 region has 14 residues. This CDR3 is CASRPDTDNSPLHF. CDR3 in DNA: TGTGCCAGCAGACCTGACACGGATAATTCACCCCTCCACTTT.

This chain uses TRBV7-9 with TRBJ1-6; 7 positions agree with TRBD1. This CDR3 is built from 14 residues. Germline V gene lookup returns CDR1 SEHNR and CDR2 FQNEAQ (reference sequence). With V trimmed by 8 bases and J by 5 bases, 6 bases remained unmatched. The CDR3 bases are TGTGCCAGCCGGCCTCAGGGGGATAATTCACCCCTCCACTTT. Its translation: CASRPQGDNSPLHF.

The chain has TRBV30 and TRBJ1-2, with a tentative D call TRBD1 (6 bases). The CDR3 is made up of 13 amino acids. Between the trimmed V and J ends, which lost 6 bases and 4 bases, there was a span of 15 bases. Germline V gene data show CDR1 as GTSNPN and CDR2 as SVGIG (reference sequence). The CDR3: CACWGRRGYGYTF. The CDR3 DNA sequence: TGTGCCTGCTGGGGGCGCAGGGGCTATGGCTACACCTTC.

The V and J genes are TRBV25-1 and TRBJ2-1; 10 positions match TRBD2. With V trimmed by 10 bases and J by 3 bases, 9 bases remained unmatched. There are 15 residues in the CDR3. Germline values: CDR1 MGHDK, CDR2 SYGVNS. The chain's CDR3 is CATSPASGSYNEQFF. CDR3 bases: TGTGCCACCTCCCCGGCTAGCGGGAGCTACAATGAGCAGTTCTTC.

This rearrangement joins TRBV15 to TRBJ1-4; the match to TRBD1 covers 9 bases. Germline assignment: CDR1 LNHNV and CDR2 YYDKDF (reference sequence). The CDR3 sequence is 16 residues long. V trimming: 5 bases; J trimming: 8 bases; junction bases outside the gene matches: 12. CDR3 amino acids: CATSGGTGSPGEKLFF. The CDR3 nucleotides read TGTGCCACCAGCGGCGGGACAGGGTCCCCGGGAGAAAAACTGTTTTTT.

V gene TRBV4-2 combines with J gene TRBJ1-1; D is possibly TRBD1 (6 bases). The CDR3 totals 15 residues. With 4 bases removed from V and 2 bases from J, the gap between germline ends came to 14 bases. CDR1 is LGHNA and CDR2 is YNFKEQ in the germline V gene. The CDR3 bases are TGTGCCAGCAGCCCAGGGGCTGGACCAAACACTGAAGCTTTCTTT. Protein: CASSPGAGPNTEAFF.

V gene TRBV12-1 combines with J gene TRBJ2-3; the D call TRBD2 from the table was never checked on the DNA. TRBV12-1 is termed a pseudogene. This CDR3 is built from 18 residues. DNA for the CDR3: TGTGCCAGCAGCTTTGTTGAGCGGGAGGGCATGAGGACAGATACGCAGTATTTT. It yields the protein CASSFVEREGMRTDTQYF.